What follows are 32 T cell receptor beta chains derived from one specimen sequenced in a study of blood T cell repertoires in COVID-19. The data were produced by immunoSEQ multiplex PCR, yet TCRdb's version contains in-frame clones alone and is incomplete. This sample yields roughly 270,000 clones, of which approximately 81% are seen a single time; around 2.3% belongs to the top ten. The sample was PBMCs or T cells enriched from blood (not recorded which). Receptor source: a woman aged 45-65 years who had recovered from COVID-19.

The J gene is TRBJ1-1, the V gene TRBV2, with D possibly being TRBD1 (5 bases). CDR1 and CDR2 from the germline V gene are SNHLY and FYNNEI. The CDR3 spans 13 residues. Trimming stripped 4 bases from V and 5 bases from J, with 11 bases between. The CDR3 DNA reads TGTGCCAGCAGTGGGGGCAGGGTAACTGAAGCTTTCTTT. Translation: CASSGGRVTEAFF.

This chain uses TRBV7-3 with TRBJ1-1, with no clear D. This CDR3 spans 13 amino acids. Trimming removed 2 bases from V and 5 bases from J, with 9 bases in between. Germline V lookup: CDR1 SGHTA, CDR2 FQGTGA. The CDR3 coding sequence is TGTGCCAGCAGCTTATTGAGTTCAACTGAAGCTTTCTTT. Translated, it gives CASSLLSSTEAFF. The whole variable domain, remainder taken from reference TRBV7-3 and TRBJ1-1, is GAGVSQTPSNKVTEKGKYVELRCDPISGHTALYWYRQSLGQGPEFLIYFQGTGAADDSGLPNDRFFAVRPEGSVSTLKIQRTERGDSAVYLCASSLLSSTEAFFGQGTRLTVV.

J is TRBJ2-5 and V is TRBV2; 7 nucleotides agree with TRBD1. CDR1 SNHLY and CDR2 FYNNEI come from the germline V gene. After removal of 8 bases from V and 1 base from J, the junction contained 4 bases not matched to a gene. The CDR3 totals 13 residues. Written as DNA, the CDR3 is TGTGCCAGCCGAACAGGGGTCCAAGAGACCCAGTACTTC. It translates to CASRTGVQETQYF.

V and J are TRBV18 and TRBJ2-1; the match to TRBD1 covers 7 bases. This CDR3 region has 14 residues. The V gene's germline CDR1 is KGHSH and CDR2 LQKENI. Trimming took 4 bases from V and 7 from J; bases not matched to a gene: 7. The CDR3 nucleotides read TGTGCCAGCTCACGACTACAGGGGAATAATGAGCAGTTCTTC. As protein: CASSRLQGNNEQFF.

The CDR3 region has the DNA TGTGCCAGCAAGTGGGCCTCCCTTAATGAAAAACTGTTTTTT. Its translation is CASKWASLNEKLFF. The chain joins TRBV6-5 to TRBJ1-4; the D is unclear. CDR1 MNHEY and CDR2 SVGAGI come from the germline V gene. V dropped 7 bases and J dropped 4 bases, with 13 bases sitting between them. CDR3 length equals 14 residues.

This chain joins TRBV4-2 and TRBJ2-5; 14 nucleotides line up with TRBD2. The V and J ends lost 4 bases and 4 bases, in that order; junction bases with no gene match: 2. CDR1 and CDR2 from the germline V gene are LGHNA and YNFKEQ. This CDR3 is built from 15 residues. The CDR3 loop reads CASSPGTSGGETQYF. The DNA for the CDR3 is TGTGCCAGCAGCCCGGGGACTAGCGGGGGAGAGACCCAGTACTTC.

The chain employs TRBV7-2 and TRBJ2-5; D ambiguous. The germline V gene encodes CDR1 SGHTA and CDR2 FQGNSA. This CDR3 contains 14 residues. V was clipped by 2 bases and J by 1 base, with 8 bases between them. The CDR3 is CASSLNSPQETQYF. The DNA of the CDR3 is TGTGCCAGCAGCTTAAATAGCCCCCAAGAGACCCAGTACTTC.

The count of this clone is one. The V call is TRBV4-1, the J call TRBJ2-3, with 7 bases fitting TRBD1. Trimming at V came to 7 bases and at J to 0 bases, leaving 10 bases not matched to a gene. This CDR3 comprises 16 residues. Germline V gene data show CDR1 as MGHRA and CDR2 as YSYEKL. This CDR3 reads CASNLGQAYSTDTQYF. The CDR3, as DNA: TGCGCCAGCAACCTTGGACAGGCCTATAGCACAGATACGCAGTATTTT.

V is TRBV28 and J is TRBJ2-1; 10 nucleotides agree with TRBD2. The J segment lost 12 bases and the V segment lost 5 bases, leaving 13 bases of the junction unmatched. CDR1 MDHEN and CDR2 SYDVKM come from the germline V gene. The CDR3 covers 15 residues. This CDR3 reads CASSSGGESNSWQFF. CDR3 coding DNA: TGTGCCAGCAGTAGCGGGGGGGAATCGAATTCCTGGCAGTTCTTC.

This clone has more than one count but fewer than ten. The V call is TRBV7-8, the J call TRBJ1-4; unclear D gene. The CDR3 is 15 residues long. V was pared by 5 bases and J by 0 bases, with 10 bases between. In germline, CDR1 is SGHVS, CDR2 FQNEAQ. CDR3 bases: TGTGCCAGCAGCCGAGGAGGTGCAACTAATGAAAAACTGTTTTTT. It specifies CASSRGGATNEKLFF.

The CDR3 DNA follows: TGTGCCTGGAGGGGGAGAGGTGGCTACACCTTC. This codes for CAWRGRGGYTF. This chain links TRBV30 with TRBJ1-2; D ambiguous. Germline-derived CDR1 and CDR2 are GTSNPN and SVGIG (reference sequence). The CDR3 is 11 residues long. Between the trimmed V and J ends, which lost 3 bases and 7 bases, there was a span of 9 bases.

The chain couples TRBV2 to TRBJ1-2; D ambiguous. Trimming pared 5 bases from V and 4 bases from J, leaving 8 bases between. CDR1 and CDR2 from the germline V gene are SNHLY and FYNNEI. CDR3 length: 12 residues. This chain's CDR3 is CASSKNSYGYTF. In DNA, the CDR3 is TGTGCCAGCAGTAAGAACAGCTATGGCTACACCTTC.

Comment on this clone: Other DNA sequences within the sample encode an identical CDR3. V usage is TRBV9 and J usage is TRBJ1-1; tentative D call: TRBD1 (5 bases). CDR1 and CDR2 (germline): SGDLS, YYNGEE. The CDR3 runs 14 residues. V was pared by 0 bases and J by 0 bases, with 6 bases between. The chain's CDR3 is CASSVGQMNTEAFF. In nucleotides, the CDR3 is TGTGCCAGCAGCGTAGGACAGATGAACACTGAAGCTTTCTTT.

This chain joins TRBV30 and TRBJ1-2; D gene uncertain. V was pared by 3 bases and J by 5 bases, with 19 bases between. Germline V gene sequence: CDR1 GTSNPN, CDR2 SVGIG (reference sequence). The CDR3 totals 15 residues. The CDR3 DNA is TGTGCCTGGAGCAATAGAGGTCTCCGTTCTTATGGCTACACCTTC. Protein sequence: CAWSNRGLRSYGYTF.

The V gene is TRBV28, the J gene TRBJ1-1; D remains unclear. Germline V CDR1 and CDR2: MDHEN, SYDVKM. Between the trimmed V and J ends, which lost 2 bases and 6 bases, there was a span of 10 bases. The CDR3 has 13 amino acids. CDR3 protein: CASSLRRYAEAFF. Here the CDR3 DNA reads TGTGCCAGCAGTTTAAGGCGGTACGCTGAAGCTTTCTTT.

The chain employs TRBV27 and TRBJ2-5; TRBD2 agrees at 8 bases. CDR1 is MNHEY and CDR2 is SMNVEV in the germline V gene (reference sequence). Unmatched junction bases numbered 6, after V lost 4 bases and J lost 5 bases. The CDR3 runs to 14 residues. The chain's CDR3 is CASSWTSPGETQYF. The CDR3 DNA is TGTGCCAGCAGTTGGACTAGCCCGGGGGAGACCCAGTACTTC.

This clone appeared once. This rearrangement joins TRBV5-5 to TRBJ2-3, with 7 nucleotides matching TRBD2. This CDR3 spans 16 amino acids. CDR1 is SGHKS, CDR2 YYEKEE, per germline (reference sequence). With V trimmed by 4 bases and J by 4 bases, 12 bases remained unmatched. The CDR3 DNA reads TGTGCCAGCAGCCGGAGTTCGGGCGGGGGATCAGATACGCAGTATTTT. Residues: CASSRSSGGGSDTQYF.

The rearrangement links TRBV13 to TRBJ2-1; a possible D gene is TRBD1 (7 bases). The CDR3 is 15 amino acids. Between the trimmed V and J ends, which lost 0 bases and 5 bases, there was a span of 11 bases. Germline V gene sequence: CDR1 PRHDT, CDR2 FYEKMQ (reference sequence). CDR3 loop: CASSLGQGGNNEQFF. The CDR3 DNA is TGTGCCAGCAGCTTAGGGCAGGGGGGAAACAATGAGCAGTTCTTC.

This chain connects TRBV13 to TRBJ2-1; 8 bases agree with TRBD2. V shed 5 bases, J shed 10 bases, and the junction held 4 bases outside the gene matches. Germline CDR1 and CDR2: PRHDT and FYEKMQ (reference sequence). The CDR3 extends over 12 amino acids. The chain's CDR3 is CASSEIAGEQFF. CDR3 nucleotide sequence: TGTGCCAGCAGCGAAATAGCGGGGGAGCAGTTCTTC. The full variable domain, in which reference TRBV13 and TRBJ2-1 provide the parts outside the CDR3, is AAGVIQSPRHLIKEKRETATLKCYPIPRHDTVYWYQQGPGQDPQFLISFYEKMQSDKGSIPDRFSAQQFSDYHSELNMSSLELGDSALYFCASSEIAGEQFFGPGTRLTVL.

This clone was seen more than once but under ten times. The chain is built from TRBV12-5 and TRBJ2-5; TRBD2 agrees at 9 bases. The CDR3 extends over 16 amino acids. The junction had 8 bases not matched to a gene; V was cut back by 4 bases and J by 2 bases. Looked up from germline, CDR1 is LGHNT and CDR2 is FRNRAP. CDR3 sequence reads: CASGSPPTSGQETQYF. The DNA of the CDR3 is TGTGCTAGTGGTTCCCCCCCTACTAGCGGGCAAGAGACCCAGTACTTC.

This clone appeared once. The rearrangement uses TRBV4-2 and TRBJ2-3; TRBD2 matches at 9 bases. J was trimmed by 5 bases and V by 0 bases; bases with no gene match: 9. The CDR3 sequence is 17 residues long. Germline V gene sequence: CDR1 LGHNA, CDR2 YNFKEQ. The CDR3 bases are TGTGCCAGCAGCCAAGATGTCTCGCGGGGGGGCTTAGATACGCAGTATTTT. Its protein is CASSQDVSRGGLDTQYF.

The chain uses TRBV2 and TRBJ2-7, with D possibly matching TRBD1 (6 bases). The germline V and J ends were trimmed by 6 bases and 4 bases, with 10 bases remaining between them. The germline V gene encodes CDR1 SNHLY and CDR2 FYNNEI. The CDR3 runs to 12 residues. CDR3 sequence (DNA): TGTGCCAGCAGAATGGACAGATACGAGCAGTACTTC. Amino acids: CASRMDRYEQYF.

The chain employs TRBV19 and TRBJ2-7; D not resolved. V was shortened by 3 bases and J by 3 bases, with 9 bases between the two germline ends. The CDR3 spans 13 residues. CDR1 LNHDA and CDR2 SQIVND come from the germline V gene (reference sequence). The CDR3 region is CASSMAGDYEQYF. The CDR3 bases are TGTGCCAGTAGTATGGCCGGAGACTACGAGCAGTACTTC.

A few counts support this clone. The genes are TRBV7-8 and TRBJ2-1; weak D call: TRBD2 (6 bases). The germline V gene encodes CDR1 SGHVS and CDR2 FQNEAQ. V was clipped by 5 bases and J by 4 bases, with 9 bases between them. The CDR3 is 13 residues long. The chain's CDR3 is CASSLGTYNEQFF. CDR3 nucleotides: TGTGCCAGCAGCCTAGGGACTTACAATGAGCAGTTCTTC.

The chain carries TRBV19 and TRBJ2-4; 11 bases line up with TRBD1. This CDR3 has 15 residues. Trimming cost V 3 bases and J 4 bases; bases outside gene matches: 2. Germline lookup yields CDR1 LNHDA and CDR2 SQIVND (reference sequence). The CDR3 reads CASSMGTGGKNIQYF. The CDR3 DNA reads as TGTGCCAGTAGTATGGGGACAGGGGGGAAAAACATTCAGTACTTC.

The genes are TRBV5-6 and TRBJ1-1; 8 positions agree with TRBD1. This CDR3 comprises 14 residues. Germline V gives CDR1 SGHDT, CDR2 YYEEEE. V gave up 1 base and J gave up 4 bases; unmatched junction bases: 3. The CDR3 DNA is TGTGCCAGCAGCTTGTATGGACAGGGCACTGAAGCTTTCTTT. This sequence encodes CASSLYGQGTEAFF.

This sequence joins TRBV5-1 and TRBJ1-1, with 10 bases fitting TRBD1. The junction had 5 bases not matched to a gene; V was cut back by 5 bases and J by 4 bases. The CDR3 is made up of 14 amino acids. CDR1 is SGHRS and CDR2 is YFSETQ in the germline V gene. CDR3 sequence: CASSGGQGTTEAFF. Written as DNA, the CDR3 is TGCGCCAGCAGTGGGGGACAGGGGACCACTGAAGCTTTCTTT.

V and J are TRBV11-2 and TRBJ1-1; maybe TRBD1 (5 bases). The CDR3 is 13 residues long. V gave up 1 base and J gave up 8 bases, with 11 bases separating them. Germline V gives CDR1 SGHAT, CDR2 FQNNGV. The CDR3 loop is CASSLASGAEAFF. In DNA form, the CDR3 reads TGTGCCAGCAGCTTAGCAAGTGGGGCAGAAGCTTTCTTT.

V and J are TRBV4-1 and TRBJ1-6, with D uncertain. CDR3 length: 15 residues. V lost 1 base and J 7 bases, leaving 11 bases between the germline ends. CDR1 MGHRA and CDR2 YSYEKL come from the germline V gene. CDR3 region: CASSQGPRLNSPLHF. The DNA of the CDR3 is TGCGCCAGCAGCCAAGGCCCGAGACTAAATTCACCCCTCCACTTT.

The chain joins TRBV2 to TRBJ2-7; 10 nucleotides align to TRBD2. Losses at the gene ends were 6 bases for V and 2 bases for J; bases not matched to a gene: 16. CDR1 SNHLY and CDR2 FYNNEI come from the germline V gene. This CDR3 has 18 amino acids. CDR3 in amino acids: CASSTDPITSGATYEQYF. CDR3 nucleotides: TGTGCCAGCAGCACCGACCCTATAACTAGCGGGGCTACCTACGAGCAGTACTTC.

The chain links TRBV30 to TRBJ2-5; tentatively, D is TRBD1 (5 bases). V shed 4 bases and J shed 4 bases, with 10 bases lying between them. The CDR3 is made up of 12 amino acids. Germline V gene data show CDR1 as GTSNPN and CDR2 as SVGIG (reference sequence). CDR3 residues: CAWTKTAETQYF. The DNA of the CDR3 is TGTGCCTGGACTAAGACAGCAGAGACCCAGTACTTC.

V gene TRBV29-1 combines with J gene TRBJ2-1, with 7 bases aligning to TRBD2. Trimming took 4 bases from V and 7 from J; bases not matched to a gene: 7. Germline CDR1 SQVTM, CDR2 ANQGSEA. The CDR3 has 13 amino acids. In DNA form, the CDR3 reads TGCAGCGTTGTGCGCGGGAGTATAAATGAGCAGTTCTTC. Its protein product is CSVVRGSINEQFF.